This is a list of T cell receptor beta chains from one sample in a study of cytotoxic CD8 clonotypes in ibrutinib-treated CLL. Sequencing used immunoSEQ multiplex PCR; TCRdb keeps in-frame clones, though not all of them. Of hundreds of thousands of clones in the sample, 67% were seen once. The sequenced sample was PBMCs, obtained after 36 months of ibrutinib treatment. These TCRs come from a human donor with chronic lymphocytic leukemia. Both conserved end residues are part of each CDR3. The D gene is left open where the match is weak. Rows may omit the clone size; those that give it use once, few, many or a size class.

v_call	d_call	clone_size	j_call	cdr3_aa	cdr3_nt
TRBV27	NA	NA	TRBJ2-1	CASSSFPGGFGEQFF	TGTGCCAGCAGTTCTTTCCCAGGGGGGTTTGGTGAGCAGTTCTTC
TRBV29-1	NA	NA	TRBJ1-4	CSVVGGGEKLFF	TGCAGCGTTGTTGGGGGAGGGGAAAAACTGTTTTTT
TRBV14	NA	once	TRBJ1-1	CASSPLTARMAEAFF	TGTGCCAGCAGCCCACTGACAGCTCGCATGGCTGAAGCTTTCTTT
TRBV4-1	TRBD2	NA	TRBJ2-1	CASSPKRGLTSGNYNEQFF	TGCGCCAGCAGCCCCAAAAGGGGCCTGACTAGCGGGAACTACAATGAGCAGTTCTTC
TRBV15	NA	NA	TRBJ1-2	CATSRDPRDGYTF	TGTGCCACCAGCAGAGATCCCCGCGATGGCTACACCTTC
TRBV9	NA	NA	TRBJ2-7	CASSPSWQGSTYEQYF	TGTGCCAGCAGCCCCTCGTGGCAGGGCTCAACCTACGAGCAGTACTTC
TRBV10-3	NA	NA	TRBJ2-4	CAISGGSQGSKNIQYF	TGTGCCATCAGTGGGGGTAGCCAGGGCTCCAAAAACATTCAGTACTTC
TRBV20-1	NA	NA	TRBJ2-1	CGGYAGNEQFF	TGCGGAGGTTACGCCGGAAATGAGCAGTTCTTC
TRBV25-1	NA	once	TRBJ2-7	CASSFRGFPYEQYF	TGTGCCAGCAGTTTTAGAGGGTTCCCCTACGAGCAGTACTTC
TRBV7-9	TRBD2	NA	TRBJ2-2	CASSLGGGPVWNTGELFF	TGTGCCAGCAGCTTAGGGGGAGGGCCAGTCTGGAACACCGGGGAGCTGTTTTTT
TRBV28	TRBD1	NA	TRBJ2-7	CASSPGTVLHEQYF	TGTGCCAGCAGTCCCGGGACAGTCCTCCACGAGCAGTACTTC
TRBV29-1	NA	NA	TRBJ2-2	CSVPLGTGELFF	TGCAGCGTTCCCTTGGGTACCGGGGAGCTGTTTTTT
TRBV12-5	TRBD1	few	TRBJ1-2	CASGPDGTAYYGYTF	TGTGCTAGTGGCCCAGATGGGACAGCTTACTATGGCTACACCTTC
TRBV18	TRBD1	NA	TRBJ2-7	CASSHDRVHTYEQYF	TGTGCCAGCTCACACGACAGGGTTCACACCTACGAGCAGTACTTC
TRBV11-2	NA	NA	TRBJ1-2	CASSLKPNYGYTF	TGTGCCAGCAGCTTAAAGCCTAACTATGGCTACACCTTC
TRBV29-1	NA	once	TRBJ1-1	CSVYRDTGTEAFF	TGCAGCGTTTACCGGGACACTGGCACTGAAGCTTTCTTT
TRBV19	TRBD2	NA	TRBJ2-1	CASNERSLAGDNEQFF	TGTGCCAGTAATGAGCGGTCGCTAGCGGGAGACAATGAGCAGTTCTTC
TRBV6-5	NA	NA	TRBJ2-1	CASSSDHNEQFF	TGTGCCAGCAGCAGCGACCACAATGAGCAGTTCTTC
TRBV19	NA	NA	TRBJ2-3	CASSKGRKVSAQTDTQYF	TGTGCCAGTAGTAAGGGGCGTAAGGTCAGCGCTCAAACAGATACGCAGTATTTT
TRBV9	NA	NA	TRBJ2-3	CASSVAGLEDTQYF	TGTGCCAGCAGCGTAGCGGGTTTAGAAGATACGCAGTATTTT
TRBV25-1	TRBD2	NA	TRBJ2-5	CASSDQAAGGYGETQYF	TGTGCCAGCAGTGACCAGGCAGCGGGAGGGTATGGGGAGACCCAGTACTTC
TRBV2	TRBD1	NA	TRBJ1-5	CASSGGGQGARSNQPQHF	TGTGCCAGCAGTGGGGGTGGACAGGGGGCTAGGAGCAATCAGCCCCAGCATTTT
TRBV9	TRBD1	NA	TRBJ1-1	CASSPRTGGNTEAFF	TGTGCCAGCAGCCCCCGCACAGGGGGTAACACTGAAGCTTTCTTT
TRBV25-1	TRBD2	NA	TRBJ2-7	CASSGTSGSYEQYF	TGTGCCAGCAGTGGGACTAGCGGGTCCTACGAGCAGTACTTC
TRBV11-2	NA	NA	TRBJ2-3	CASSLYGRGTDTQYF	TGTGCCAGCAGCTTATACGGTCGGGGCACAGATACGCAGTATTTT
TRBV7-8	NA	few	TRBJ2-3	CASSLEAGKNADTQYF	TGTGCCAGCAGCTTAGAGGCAGGGAAAAATGCAGATACGCAGTATTTT
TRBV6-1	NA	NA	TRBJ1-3	CASSLGVLLGNTIYF	TGTGCCAGCAGTCTCGGGGTGCTCTTAGGAAACACCATATATTTT
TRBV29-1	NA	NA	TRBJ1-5	CSVGSSTVQPQHF	TGCAGCGTTGGGTCGTCGACCGTTCAGCCCCAGCATTTT
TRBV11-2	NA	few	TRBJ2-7	CASSLNYEQYF	TGTGCCAGCAGCTTAAATTACGAGCAGTACTTC